The 6 T cell receptor beta chains given below trace back to one sample, sequenced in a study of T cell responses to AZD1222 COVID-19 vaccine. TCRdb's copy holds only in-frame clones and misses some; the assay was immunoSEQ multiplex PCR. The table lists 150,000 to 200,000 clones, approximately 94% of them singletons. The input for sequencing was peripheral blood, taken on day 0 of AZD1222 vaccination. All receptors come from an adult in good health.

This chain connects TRBV5-1 to TRBJ2-7; TRBD2 matches at 8 bases. The V segment lost 4 bases and the J segment 2 bases; nucleotides outside the gene matches: 2. The CDR3 is made up of 13 amino acids. The V gene's germline CDR1 is SGHRS and CDR2 YFSETQ. The CDR3 protein is CASSPAGAYEQYF. In DNA form, the CDR3 reads TGCGCCAGCAGCCCAGCGGGAGCCTACGAGCAGTACTTC.

The CDR3 nucleotides are TGTGCCAGCAGTGAACACAGGGGATTGACTGAAGCTTTCTTT. This sequence encodes CASSEHRGLTEAFF. The chain recombines TRBV2 with TRBJ1-1, with 7 bases matching TRBD1. Germline V gene sequence: CDR1 SNHLY, CDR2 FYNNEI. The CDR3 sequence is 14 residues long. With V trimmed by 2 bases and J by 5 bases, 5 bases remained unmatched.

V and J are TRBV11-2 and TRBJ1-6; D unresolved. Germline V gives CDR1 SGHAT, CDR2 FQNNGV. The CDR3 length is 15 residues. The germline V and J ends were trimmed by 1 base and 12 bases, with 16 bases remaining between them. CDR3 loop: CASSLVLGVGGPLHF. DNA for the CDR3: TGTGCCAGCAGCTTAGTACTAGGTGTAGGAGGACCCCTCCACTTT.

The chain links TRBV27 to TRBJ1-1; D not resolved. Germline assignment: CDR1 MNHEY and CDR2 SMNVEV (reference sequence). V was clipped by 6 bases and J by 4 bases, with 9 bases between them. The CDR3 runs 12 residues. Here the CDR3 DNA reads TGTGCCAGCAGGCGGGCGTCCACTGAAGCTTTCTTT. Protein: CASRRASTEAFF.

The V and J genes are TRBV7-9 and TRBJ1-1, with 7 bases matching TRBD1. The J segment lost 1 base and the V segment lost 5 bases, leaving 7 bases of the junction unmatched. The CDR3 covers 15 residues. In germline, CDR1 is SEHNR, CDR2 FQNEAQ (reference sequence). The CDR3 loop reads CASSTTTGRNTEAFF. DNA of the CDR3: TGTGCCAGCAGCACCACGACAGGGAGGAACACTGAAGCTTTCTTT.

The chain recombines TRBV10-2 with TRBJ2-5; D gene uncertain. Germline V gene sequence: CDR1 WSHSY, CDR2 SAAADI. Trimming removed 4 bases from V and 5 bases from J, with 11 bases in between. CDR3 length: 13 amino acids. CDR3 residues: CASSGDNPETQYF. CDR3 nucleotide sequence: TGCGCCAGCAGTGGAGACAATCCCGAGACCCAGTACTTC.